What follows are 9 T cell receptor beta chains derived from one specimen sequenced in a study of OX40 agonist ivuxolimab in advanced cancers. The protocol was immunoSEQ multiplex PCR, while the TCRdb copy is restricted to in-frame clones and leaves out a portion. The sample has some 58,000 clones, approximately 91% seen once. The sequences come from CD4+ or CD8+ T cells sorted from blood, collected in a trial of the OX40 agonist ivuxolimab. These receptors were taken from an adult with an advanced solid tumor such as melanoma, head and neck, liver or kidney cancer.

The rearrangement links TRBV28 to TRBJ2-3; 16 positions agree with TRBD2. Germline lookup yields CDR1 MDHEN and CDR2 SYDVKM. The CDR3 consists of 16 residues. Trimming at V came to 4 bases and at J to 6 bases, leaving 4 bases not matched to a gene. The CDR3 sequence: CASSSPGLAGGDTQYF. CDR3 nucleotide sequence: TGTGCCAGCAGTTCCCCGGGACTAGCGGGGGGGGATACGCAGTATTTT.

This chain uses TRBV10-3 with TRBJ2-6, with D tentatively TRBD1 or TRBD2 (5 bases each). The CDR3 has 17 residues. Trimming shortened V by 0 bases and J by 8 bases, and 17 bases separated the two germline ends. CDR1 is ENHRY and CDR2 is SYGVKD in the germline V gene. In DNA, the CDR3 is TGTGCCATCAGTGAGTCGGTTCAGGGATCCGGGACCAACGTCCTGACTTTC. Protein sequence: CAISESVQGSGTNVLTF.

V gene TRBV28 combines with J gene TRBJ2-7; 7 bases are shared with TRBD1. Unmatched junction bases numbered 4, after V lost 4 bases and J lost 1 base. Germline V gene data show CDR1 as MDHEN and CDR2 as SYDVKM. This CDR3 is built from 14 residues. CDR3 residues: CASSSGTESYEQYF. The DNA for the CDR3 is TGTGCCAGCAGTTCCGGGACAGAGTCCTACGAGCAGTACTTC.

The V call is TRBV6-1, the J call TRBJ2-7; 11 positions match TRBD1. The CDR3 consists of 15 residues. V dropped 6 bases and J dropped 4; count of bases not matched to a gene: 8. Per germline, CDR1 MNHNS and CDR2 SASEGT. CDR3 sequence reads: CASSFPGQGDYEQYF. Here the CDR3 DNA reads TGTGCCAGCAGCTTCCCGGGACAGGGGGATTACGAGCAGTACTTC.

The chain recombines TRBV28 with TRBJ1-2; D possibly corresponds to TRBD1 (5 bases). The V gene lost 4 bases and the J gene lost 5 bases, with 11 bases spanning the gap. The CDR3 is 13 amino acids. CDR1 and CDR2 from the germline V gene are MDHEN and SYDVKM. The CDR3 nucleotides are TGTGCCAGCAGTTCGGGACGCCTTTATGGCTACACCTTC. Encoded protein: CASSSGRLYGYTF.

J is TRBJ1-2 and V is TRBV23-1; no clear D gene. Being an ORF, TRBV23-1 has a function that is uncertain. The CDR3 spans 15 residues. V was shortened by 6 bases and J by 4 bases, with 18 bases between the two germline ends. In DNA, the CDR3 is TGCGCCAGCAGCCCCAACGGTTCTACAGTCTATGGCTACACCTTC. Protein product: CASSPNGSTVYGYTF.

The V call is TRBV19, the J call TRBJ1-5; possible D gene TRBD1, 5 bases. CDR3 length equals 15 residues. V gave up 2 bases and J gave up 0 bases, with 8 bases separating them. The germline V gene has CDR1 LNHDA and CDR2 SQIVND (reference sequence). The CDR3 nucleotides read TGTGCCAGTAGTATACAGGGTGATAGCAATCAGCCCCAGCATTTT. Amino acid sequence: CASSIQGDSNQPQHF.

The chain is built from TRBV5-1 and TRBJ2-2; D may be TRBD2 (5 bases). V lost 0 bases, J lost 8 bases, and 20 bases lay in between. The CDR3 is made up of 17 amino acids. CDR1 is SGHRS, CDR2 YFSETQ, per germline. CDR3 amino acids: CASSLVAGLSTTGELFF. In DNA, the CDR3 is TGCGCCAGCAGCTTGGTTGCAGGACTCTCTACTACGGGGGAGCTGTTTTTT.

The rearrangement uses TRBV9 and TRBJ1-1, with 8 bases fitting TRBD1. The CDR3 has 14 amino acids. V was pared by 4 bases and J by 6 bases, with 8 bases of the junction left unmatched. Per germline, CDR1 SGDLS and CDR2 YYNGEE. CDR3 DNA sequence: TGTGCCAGCAGCCCGCGGACAGGGTATTCTGAAGCTTTCTTT. Protein product: CASSPRTGYSEAFF.